These T cell receptor beta chains were read from a single sample in a study of early T cells in non-severe SARS-CoV-2 infection. TCRdb used MiXCR to reprocess the 5' RACE reads, holding one entry per CDR3 protein. This table has more than 25,000 distinct CDR3 sequences, 5% to 6.5% appearing once. Specimen: whole blood. The receptors shown here come from an adult who was a healthcare worker with PCR-confirmed SARS-CoV-2 infection or an uninfected control (not recorded which). Each CDR3 is given with its conserved first and last residue. D genes are given only for firm matches. Clone size is stated in some rows and not others, as once, few, many or a class when expanded.

d_gene	v_gene	len	abundance	j_gene	CDR3nt	CDR3aa
TRBD1	TRBV6-5	15	many	TRBJ1-5	TGTGCCAGCAGTTACTCAGACAGGGGCAATCAGCCCCAGCATTTT	CASSYSDRGNQPQHF
TRBD1	TRBV24-1	15	-	TRBJ2-1	TGTGCCACCAGTGACGGGACAGGGGGCTTCAATGAGCAGTTCTTC	CATSDGTGGFNEQFF
-	TRBV6-5	14	many	TRBJ2-7	TGTGCCAGCAGTTACTCGGTTCGGGCCTACGAGCAGTACTTC	CASSYSVRAYEQYF
-	TRBV4-2	14	many	TRBJ1-4	TGTGCCAGCAGCCAAGATGCGGGAGGGGAAAAACTGTTTTTT	CASSQDAGGEKLFF
TRBD1	TRBV30	15	many	TRBJ1-3	TGTGCCTGGAGTGTTGACAGGGCGAGAGGAAACACCATATATTTT	CAWSVDRARGNTIYF
-	TRBV5-1	19	-	TRBJ2-3	TGCGCCAGCAGCTTGGATCCGGGACCTCTAGTCCGTAGCACAGATACGCAGTATTTT	CASSLDPGPLVRSTDTQYF
TRBD1	TRBV20-1	15	many	TRBJ1-6	TGCAGTGCTATCACTGGGACAGGGAGGCACTCACCCCTCCACTTT	CSAITGTGRHSPLHF
-	TRBV3-1	13	many	TRBJ2-5	TGTGCCAGCAGCCTTACCACGAGCGGGACCCAGTACTTC	CASSLTTSGTQYF
-	TRBV7-9	12	many	TRBJ2-3	TGTGCCAGCGGGCCCGGCACAGATACGCAGTATTTT	CASGPGTDTQYF
-	TRBV24-1	15	few	TRBJ1-1	TGTGCCACCAGTGGGGGGGGGCTTATGAACACTGAAGCTTTCTTT	CATSGGGLMNTEAFF
-	TRBV5-1	12	many	TRBJ2-3	TGCGCCAGCAGCTTGGGAGCAGATACGCAGTATTTT	CASSLGADTQYF